The clone carrying this T cell receptor (beta chain) was seen once. What it binds is not known. The data were obtained in a study of blood T cells in healthy people across ages. Study information: There was about one barcoded beta molecule captured by template switching per two T cells. Study-level points and caveats: Observed TCR beta diversity showed a strong correlation with the percentage of naive T cells as measured by flow cytometry. Significant beta diversity loss was already apparent by age approximately 36, declining roughly linearly. Using unsorted PBMCs precluded a conclusive naive versus antigen-experienced comparison.

Then a second PCR, running about 6 to 12 cycles, was carried out with a sample-barcoded 5' primer and a J-beta primer mix. One entry per CDR3 protein results from TCRdb running MiXCR on the 5' RACE reads. The sample holds around 650,000 distinct CDR3 sequences; 40% to 45% are singletons and the top ten take around 30%. With V trimmed by 6 bases and J by 6 bases, 7 bases remained unmatched. The CDR3 sequence is 14 residues long. Per the germline V gene, CDR1 is SGHRS and CDR2 is YFSETQ. This rearrangement joins TRBV5-1 to TRBJ2-7; 12 bases line up with TRBD2. Input material: blood. The receptor was derived from an elderly man in good health. DNA of the CDR3: TGCGCCAGCAAGACTAGCGGGGGTGAGCGCGAGCAGTACTTC. This gives the protein CASKTSGGEREQYF. The whole variable domain, filled in from reference TRBV5-1 and TRBJ2-7, reads KAGVTQTPRYLIKTRGQQVTLSCSPISGHRSVSWYQQTPGQGLQFLFEYFSETQRNKGNFPGRFSGRQFSNSRSEMNVSTLELGDSALYLCASKTSGGEREQYFGPGTRLTVT.